This TCR beta chain was recorded in a study of T cell repertoires in cytomegalovirus infection. Findings and caveats of the study: Clonotypes of TCR beta that were HLA-C-restricted and CMV-specific dominated the ex vivo response.

TCRdb passed the reads through MiXCR, listing each CDR3 protein once. The sample carries about 900,000 distinct CDR3 sequences, 30% to 40% recorded once. In this sample, this clonotype turned up once. Its antigen is as yet unknown. The CDR3 sequence is 18 residues long. Per germline, CDR1 SGHVS and CDR2 FNYEAQ. The material was cultured CD8+ T cells from PBMCs, obtained from culture after CMV antigen stimulation. The clonotype originates from a human donor in good health (CMV status not recorded). Some clones in this sample may be carry-over from other donors' samples. The V and J genes are TRBV7-6 and TRBJ2-1, with 9 bases identical to TRBD2. The end of the DNA aligns better with TRBJ2-7, so the J call may be wrong. CDR3 residues: CASSLAFPGGGAYNEQYF. The DNA of the CDR3 is TGTGCCAGCAGCTTAGCGTTCCCGGGCGGGGGGGCCTACAATGAGCAGTACTTC.